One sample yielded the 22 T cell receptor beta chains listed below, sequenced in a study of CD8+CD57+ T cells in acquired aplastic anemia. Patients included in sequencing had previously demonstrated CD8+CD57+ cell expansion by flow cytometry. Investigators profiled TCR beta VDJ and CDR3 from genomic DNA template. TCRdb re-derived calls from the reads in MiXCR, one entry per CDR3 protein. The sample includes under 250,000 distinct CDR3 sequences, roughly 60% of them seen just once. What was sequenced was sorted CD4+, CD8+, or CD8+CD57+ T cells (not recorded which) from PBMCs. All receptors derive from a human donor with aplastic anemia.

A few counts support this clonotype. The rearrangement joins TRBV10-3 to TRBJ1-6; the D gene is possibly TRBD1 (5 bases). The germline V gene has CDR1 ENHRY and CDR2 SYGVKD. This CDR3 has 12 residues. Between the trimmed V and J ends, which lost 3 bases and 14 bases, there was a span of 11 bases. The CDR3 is CAISDGGWALHF. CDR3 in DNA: TGTGCCATCAGTGACGGGGGGTGGGCCCTCCACTTT.

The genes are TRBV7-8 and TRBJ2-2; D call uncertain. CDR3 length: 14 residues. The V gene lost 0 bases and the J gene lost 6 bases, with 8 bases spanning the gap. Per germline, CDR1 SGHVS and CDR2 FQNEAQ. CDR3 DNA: TGTGCCAGCAGCTTAGCAGGTCATTCCGGGGAGCTGTTTTTT. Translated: CASSLAGHSGELFF.

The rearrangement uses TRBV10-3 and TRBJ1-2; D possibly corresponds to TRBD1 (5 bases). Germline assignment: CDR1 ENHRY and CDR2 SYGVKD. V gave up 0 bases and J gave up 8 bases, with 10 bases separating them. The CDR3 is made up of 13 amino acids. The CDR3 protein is CAISESKGFGYTF. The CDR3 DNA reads TGTGCCATCAGTGAGTCCAAGGGGTTCGGCTACACCTTC.

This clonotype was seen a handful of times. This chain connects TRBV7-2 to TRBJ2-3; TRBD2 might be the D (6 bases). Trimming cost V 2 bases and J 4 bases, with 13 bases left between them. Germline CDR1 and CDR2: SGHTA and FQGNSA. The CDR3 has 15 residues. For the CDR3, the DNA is TGTGCCAGCAGCTTATTCCCGCGCGGGGCAGATACGCAGTATTTT. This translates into CASSLFPRGADTQYF.

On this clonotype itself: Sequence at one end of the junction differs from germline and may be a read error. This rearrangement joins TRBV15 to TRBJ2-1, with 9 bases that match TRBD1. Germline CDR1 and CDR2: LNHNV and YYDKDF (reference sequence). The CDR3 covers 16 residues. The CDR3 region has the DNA TGTGCCACCGGCAGCTCCAGGTCGGGACAGGGCCATGAGCAGTTCTTC. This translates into CATGSSRSGQGHEQFF. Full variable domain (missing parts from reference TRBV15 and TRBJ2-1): DAMVIQNPRYQVTQFGKPVTLSCSQTLNHNVMYWYQQKSSQAPKLLFHYYDKDFNNEADTPDNFQSRRPNTSFCFLDIRSPGLGDTAMYLCATGSSRSGQGHEQFFGPGTRLTVL.

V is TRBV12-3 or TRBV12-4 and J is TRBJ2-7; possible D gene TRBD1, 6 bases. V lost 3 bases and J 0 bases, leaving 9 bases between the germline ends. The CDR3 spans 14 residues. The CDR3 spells CASSFMTGSYEQYF. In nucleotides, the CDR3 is TGTGCCAGCAGTTTTATGACAGGCTCCTACGAGCAGTACTTC.

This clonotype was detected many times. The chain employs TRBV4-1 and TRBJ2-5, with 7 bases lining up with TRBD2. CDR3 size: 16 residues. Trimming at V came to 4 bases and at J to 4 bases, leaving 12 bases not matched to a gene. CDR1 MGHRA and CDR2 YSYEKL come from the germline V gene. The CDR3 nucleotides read TGCGCCAGCAGCCCCTACCTGGGAGGGGCGGTAGAGACCCAGTACTTC. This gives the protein CASSPYLGGAVETQYF.

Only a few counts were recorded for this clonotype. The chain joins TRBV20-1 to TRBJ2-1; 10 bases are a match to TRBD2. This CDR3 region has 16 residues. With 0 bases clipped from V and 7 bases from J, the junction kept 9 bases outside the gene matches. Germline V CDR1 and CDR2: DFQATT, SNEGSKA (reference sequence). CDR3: CSARDPSGRLWNEQFF. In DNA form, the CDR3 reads TGCAGTGCTAGAGATCCTAGCGGGAGATTATGGAATGAGCAGTTCTTC.

The CDR3 spells CATSRDRGEETQYF. The CDR3 coding sequence is TGTGCCACCAGCAGGGACAGGGGGGAAGAGACCCAGTACTTC. The rearrangement uses TRBV15 and TRBJ2-5; TRBD1 agrees at 10 bases. This CDR3 comprises 14 residues. With V trimmed by 3 bases and J by 3 bases, 1 base remained unmatched. Germline loops: CDR1 LNHNV, CDR2 YYDKDF (reference sequence).

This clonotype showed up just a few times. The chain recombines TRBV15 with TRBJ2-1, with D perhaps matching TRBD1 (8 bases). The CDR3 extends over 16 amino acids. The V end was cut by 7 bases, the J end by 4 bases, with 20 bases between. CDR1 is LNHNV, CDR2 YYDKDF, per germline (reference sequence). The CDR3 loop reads CATTKRGGTGYNEQFF. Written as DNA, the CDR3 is TGTGCCACCACCAAGAGGGGGGGGACAGGATACAATGAGCAGTTCTTC.

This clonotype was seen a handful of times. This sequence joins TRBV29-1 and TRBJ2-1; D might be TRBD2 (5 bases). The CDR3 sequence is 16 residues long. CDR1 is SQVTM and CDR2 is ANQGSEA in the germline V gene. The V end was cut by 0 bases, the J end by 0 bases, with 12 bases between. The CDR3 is CSVEEGVGASYNEQFF. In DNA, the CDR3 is TGCAGCGTTGAAGAAGGTGTGGGAGCCTCCTACAATGAGCAGTTCTTC.

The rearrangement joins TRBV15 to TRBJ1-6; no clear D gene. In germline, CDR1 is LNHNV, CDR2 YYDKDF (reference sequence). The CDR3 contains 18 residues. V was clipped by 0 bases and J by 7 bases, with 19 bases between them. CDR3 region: CATSRDGTPETDNSPLHF. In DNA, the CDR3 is TGTGCCACCAGCAGAGATGGAACCCCGGAGACTGACAATTCACCCCTCCACTTT.

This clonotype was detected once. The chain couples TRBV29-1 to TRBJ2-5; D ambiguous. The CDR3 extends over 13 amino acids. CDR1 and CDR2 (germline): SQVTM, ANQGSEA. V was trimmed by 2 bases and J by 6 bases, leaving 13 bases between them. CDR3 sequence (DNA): TGCAGCGTTGAAATGAAGACGCGACAGACCCAGTACTTC. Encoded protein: CSVEMKTRQTQYF.

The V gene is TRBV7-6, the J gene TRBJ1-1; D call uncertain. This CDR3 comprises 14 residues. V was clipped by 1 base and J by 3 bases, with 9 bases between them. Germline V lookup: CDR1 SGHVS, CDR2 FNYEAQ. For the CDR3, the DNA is TGTGCCAGCAGCTTAGTTGAGGGCGACACTGAAGCTTTCTTT. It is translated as CASSLVEGDTEAFF.

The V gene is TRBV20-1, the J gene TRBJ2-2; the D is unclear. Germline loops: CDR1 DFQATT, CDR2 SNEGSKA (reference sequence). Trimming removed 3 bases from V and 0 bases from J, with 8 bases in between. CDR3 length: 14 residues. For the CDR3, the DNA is TGCAGTGCTAGCGATAGTCCGAACACCGGGGAGCTGTTTTTT. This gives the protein CSASDSPNTGELFF.

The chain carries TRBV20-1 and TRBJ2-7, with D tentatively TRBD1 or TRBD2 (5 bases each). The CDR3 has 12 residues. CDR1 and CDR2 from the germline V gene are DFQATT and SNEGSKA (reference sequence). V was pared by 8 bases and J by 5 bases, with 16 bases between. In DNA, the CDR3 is TGCAGTCCCAGTGGGACCGTGGACGAGCAGTACTTC. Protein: CSPSGTVDEQYF.

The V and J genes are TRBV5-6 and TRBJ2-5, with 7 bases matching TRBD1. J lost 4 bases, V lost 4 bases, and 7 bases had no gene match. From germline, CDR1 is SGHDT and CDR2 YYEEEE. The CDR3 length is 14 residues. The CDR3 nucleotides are TGTGCCAGCAGCCAAGACAGGGCCGGAGAGACCCAGTACTTC. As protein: CASSQDRAGETQYF.

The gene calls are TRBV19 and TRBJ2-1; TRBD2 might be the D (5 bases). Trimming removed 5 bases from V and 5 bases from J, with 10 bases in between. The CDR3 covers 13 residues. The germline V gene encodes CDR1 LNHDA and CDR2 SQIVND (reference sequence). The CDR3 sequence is CASSSSSDNEQFF. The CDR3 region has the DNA TGTGCCAGTAGTTCTAGCAGCGACAATGAGCAGTTCTTC.

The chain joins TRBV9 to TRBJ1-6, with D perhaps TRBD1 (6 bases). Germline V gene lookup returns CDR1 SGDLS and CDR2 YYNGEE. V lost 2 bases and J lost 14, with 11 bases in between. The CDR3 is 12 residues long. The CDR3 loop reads CASSVQGSSLHF. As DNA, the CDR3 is TGTGCCAGCAGCGTCCAGGGGTCCTCCCTCCACTTT.

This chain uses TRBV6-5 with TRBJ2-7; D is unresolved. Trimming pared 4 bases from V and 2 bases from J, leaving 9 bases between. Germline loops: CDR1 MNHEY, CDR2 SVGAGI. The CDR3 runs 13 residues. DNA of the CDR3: TGTGCCAGCAGTTCCCGGATGGCCTACGAGCAGTACTTC. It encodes CASSSRMAYEQYF.

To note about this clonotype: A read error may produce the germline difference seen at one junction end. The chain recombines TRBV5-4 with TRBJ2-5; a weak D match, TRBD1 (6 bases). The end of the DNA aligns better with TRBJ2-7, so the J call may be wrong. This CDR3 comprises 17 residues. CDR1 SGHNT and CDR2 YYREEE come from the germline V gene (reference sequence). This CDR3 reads CASSLGGNRAISCEQYF. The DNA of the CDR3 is TGTGCCAGCAGCTTGGGAGGAAACAGGGCTATCTCCTGCGAGCAGTACTTC.

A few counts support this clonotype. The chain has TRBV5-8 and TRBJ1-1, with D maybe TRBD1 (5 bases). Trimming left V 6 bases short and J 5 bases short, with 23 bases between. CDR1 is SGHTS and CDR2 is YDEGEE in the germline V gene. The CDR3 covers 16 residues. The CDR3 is CASTPTGHRRFTEAFF. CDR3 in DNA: TGTGCCAGCACCCCGACCGGACACAGGCGTTTTACTGAAGCTTTCTTT.